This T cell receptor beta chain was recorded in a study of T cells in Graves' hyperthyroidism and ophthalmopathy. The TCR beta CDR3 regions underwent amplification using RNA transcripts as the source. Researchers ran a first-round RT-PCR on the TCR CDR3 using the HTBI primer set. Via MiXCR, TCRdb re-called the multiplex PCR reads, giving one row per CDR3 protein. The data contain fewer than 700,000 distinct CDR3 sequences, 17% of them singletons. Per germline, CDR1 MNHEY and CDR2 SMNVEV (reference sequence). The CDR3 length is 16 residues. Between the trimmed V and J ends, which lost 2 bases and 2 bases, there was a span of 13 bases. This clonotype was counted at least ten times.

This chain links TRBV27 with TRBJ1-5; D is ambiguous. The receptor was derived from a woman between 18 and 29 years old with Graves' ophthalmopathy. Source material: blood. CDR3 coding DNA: TGTGCCAGCAGTTTACCCTCCCCCCTGGGCAATCAGCCCCAGCATTTT. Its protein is CASSLPSPLGNQPQHF.